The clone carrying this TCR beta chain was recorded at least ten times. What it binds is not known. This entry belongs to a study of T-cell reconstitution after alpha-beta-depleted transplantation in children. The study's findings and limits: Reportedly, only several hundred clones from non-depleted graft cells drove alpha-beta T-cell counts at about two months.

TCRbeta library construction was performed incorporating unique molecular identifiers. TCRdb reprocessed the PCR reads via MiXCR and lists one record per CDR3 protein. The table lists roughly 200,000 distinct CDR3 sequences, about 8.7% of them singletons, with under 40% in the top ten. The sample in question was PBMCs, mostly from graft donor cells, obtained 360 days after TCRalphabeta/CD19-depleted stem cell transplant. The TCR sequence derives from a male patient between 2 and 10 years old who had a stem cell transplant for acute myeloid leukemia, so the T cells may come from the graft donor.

CDR3 amino acids: CAISDWSSYNSPLHF. CDR3 DNA sequence: TGTGCCATCAGTGACTGGAGCTCCTATAATTCACCCCTCCACTTT. This chain joins TRBV10-3 and TRBJ1-6, with D unresolved. Germline CDR1 is ENHRY and CDR2 is SYGVKD. The CDR3 sequence is 15 residues long. The V gene lost 3 bases and the J gene lost 0 bases, with 6 bases spanning the gap.